A single sample gave rise to the 24 T cell receptor beta chains below, sequenced in a study of Ad26.COV2.S vaccination and SARS-CoV-2 variants. Sequencing was performed with immunoSEQ multiplex PCR; in TCRdb, only in-frame clones are kept and a portion is missing. The sample has 350,000 to 500,000 clones, roughly 90% seen once. Documented treatment: over 15 received Ad26.COV2.S at low or high dose, single or two shots; about five received placebo; per-sample allocation not given. Repertoires come from day 63 after the first vaccine or placebo injection. Sample: peripheral blood, taken in a trial of Ad26.COV2.S vaccine versus placebo. The receptors stem from a person aged 18-60 years who received the Ad26.COV2.S COVID-19 vaccine or a placebo.

The chain carries TRBV4-3 and TRBJ2-6, with no clear D. CDR1 LGHNA and CDR2 YSLEER come from the germline V gene. The CDR3 has 16 amino acids. Trimming shortened V by 1 base and J by 0 bases, and 7 bases separated the two germline ends. The chain's CDR3 is CASSQGWGSGANVLTF. The DNA of the CDR3 is TGCGCCAGCAGCCAAGGGTGGGGCTCTGGGGCCAACGTCCTGACTTTC.

The gene calls are TRBV7-6 and TRBJ1-4; 9 bases line up with TRBD1. J was trimmed by 8 bases and V by 4 bases; bases with no gene match: 11. The germline gives CDR1 SGHVS, CDR2 FNYEAQ. The CDR3 is 16 residues long. In nucleotides, the CDR3 is TGTGCCAGCAGCTCTACTTCCGGGACAGGGAGAGAAAAACTGTTTTTT. Translated: CASSSTSGTGREKLFF.

V gene TRBV6-5 combines with J gene TRBJ2-2; D is unclear. Between the trimmed V and J ends, which lost 5 bases and 2 bases, there was a span of 3 bases. The CDR3 extends over 12 amino acids. From germline, CDR1 is MNHEY and CDR2 SVGAGI. The CDR3: CASSTNTGELFF. CDR3 in DNA: TGTGCCAGCAGTACAAACACCGGGGAGCTGTTTTTT.

J is TRBJ2-5 and V is TRBV5-1, with D maybe TRBD1 (5 bases). Trimming took off 1 base at V and 5 bases at J, with 9 bases between the two ends. The germline V gene encodes CDR1 SGHRS and CDR2 YFSETQ. This CDR3 has 13 residues. CDR3 DNA: TGCGCCAGCAGCTTGTCAAGGGGCGAGACCCAGTACTTC. Residues: CASSLSRGETQYF.

In DNA form, the CDR3 reads TGTGCCAGCGGCGACAGGTTTTTTGGCGAGCAGTACTTC. The encoded protein is CASGDRFFGEQYF. The gene calls are TRBV28 and TRBJ2-7; tentatively, D is TRBD1 (6 bases). The CDR3 extends over 13 amino acids. V was clipped by 8 bases and J by 6 bases, with 17 bases between them. The germline V gene encodes CDR1 MDHEN and CDR2 SYDVKM.

The rearrangement uses TRBV11-2 and TRBJ2-2; 7 bases fit TRBD1. There are 16 residues in the CDR3. CDR1 is SGHAT, CDR2 FQNNGV, per germline. V shed 2 bases and J 3 bases; nucleotides not matched to a gene: 6. CDR3 sequence reads: CASSLTGQEDTGELFF. In nucleotides, the CDR3 is TGTGCCAGCAGCTTAACCGGACAGGAGGACACCGGGGAGCTGTTTTTT.

The genes are TRBV7-2 and TRBJ2-6, with D perhaps TRBD1 (6 bases). The length of the CDR3 is 16 residues. With 1 base removed from V and 0 bases from J, the gap between germline ends came to 7 bases. Germline CDR1 reads SGHTA; CDR2 reads FQGNSA. The CDR3 protein is CASSLVGGSGANVLTF. CDR3 DNA: TGTGCCAGCAGCTTAGTAGGGGGCTCTGGGGCCAACGTCCTGACTTTC.

This clone came up a few times. Distinct nucleotide sequences in the sample also encode this CDR3. The chain is built from TRBV19 and TRBJ2-3; D remains ambiguous. Trimming left V 4 bases short and J 2 bases short, with 1 base between. Germline V gives CDR1 LNHDA, CDR2 SQIVND (reference sequence). The CDR3 loop spans 11 amino acids. CDR3 nucleotides: TGTGCCAGTAGTAACACAGATACGCAGTATTTT. Translating gives CASSNTDTQYF.

For the CDR3, the DNA is TGCGCCAGCAGCCAAGTCCCTAGCGGGGGGGCAAGCACCGGGGAGCTGTTTTTT. It yields the protein CASSQVPSGGASTGELFF. The chain recombines TRBV4-1 with TRBJ2-2; 12 nucleotides match TRBD2. The CDR3 runs to 18 residues. From germline, CDR1 is MGHRA and CDR2 YSYEKL. With V trimmed by 1 base and J by 4 bases, 7 bases remained unmatched.

The genes are TRBV11-1 and TRBJ2-1; D gene unclear. Looked up from germline, CDR1 is SGHAT and CDR2 is FQDESV (reference sequence). The CDR3 sequence is 15 residues long. The V gene lost 1 base and the J gene lost 2 bases, with 9 bases spanning the gap. CDR3 residues: CASSLVWSTYNEQFF. The DNA of the CDR3 is TGTGCCAGCAGCTTAGTCTGGTCAACCTACAATGAGCAGTTCTTC. The entire variable domain, with the rest obtained from reference TRBV11-1 and TRBJ2-1, is as follows: EAEVAQSPRYKITEKSQAVAFWCDPISGHATLYWYRQILGQGPELLVQFQDESVVDDSQLPKDRFSAERLKGVDSTLKIQPAELGDSAMYLCASSLVWSTYNEQFFGPGTRLTVL.

The chain is built from TRBV6-2 or TRBV6-3 and TRBJ2-6, with 9 bases aligning to TRBD1. Germline-derived CDR1 and CDR2 are MNHEY and SVGEGT. J lost 0 bases, V lost 0 bases, and 9 bases had no gene match. The CDR3 loop spans 20 amino acids. The CDR3 loop reads CASSYSIHNRGLSGANVLTF. The CDR3 DNA reads TGTGCCAGCAGTTACTCGATTCACAACAGGGGGCTCTCTGGGGCCAACGTCCTGACTTTC.

The V and J genes are TRBV4-3 and TRBJ2-7; tentative D call: TRBD1 (6 bases). Germline V gene data show CDR1 as LGHNA and CDR2 as YSLEER. Trimming took 0 bases from V and 5 from J, leaving 11 bases between them. This CDR3 has 14 amino acids. CDR3 coding DNA: TGCGCCAGCAGCCAAGACAGGGGAAGGCACGAGCAGTACTTC. Amino acid sequence: CASSQDRGRHEQYF.

This chain joins TRBV19 and TRBJ2-3; possibly TRBD1 for D (7 bases). This CDR3 comprises 16 residues. The V gene lost 4 bases and the J gene lost 6 bases, with 20 bases spanning the gap. The germline V gene has CDR1 LNHDA and CDR2 SQIVND (reference sequence). The CDR3 DNA sequence: TGTGCCAGTAGTAGCCTGACAGGGAGGTTTACCGATACGCAGTATTTT. Its translation is CASSSLTGRFTDTQYF. Variable domain in full (rest from reference TRBV19 and TRBJ2-3): DGGITQSPKYLFRKEGQNVTLSCEQNLNHDAMYWYRQDPGQGLRLIYYSQIVNDFQKGDIAEGYSVSREKKESFPLTVTSAQKNPTAFYLCASSSLTGRFTDTQYFGPGTRLTVL.

The chain joins TRBV9 to TRBJ1-1, with a weak D call TRBD1 (5 bases). CDR1 is SGDLS and CDR2 is YYNGEE in the germline V gene. Trimming pared 0 bases from V and 0 bases from J, leaving 15 bases between. The CDR3 runs 17 residues. The CDR3: CASSVGWGGVMNTEAFF. CDR3 coding DNA: TGTGCCAGCAGCGTAGGCTGGGGGGGGGTGATGAACACTGAAGCTTTCTTT.

Points on this clone: This sample includes further DNA sequences coding for the same CDR3. The CDR3 DNA is TGTGCCACCAGTCGGGGCCCTTCCTACGAGCAGTACTTC. It codes for CATSRGPSYEQYF. V and J are TRBV24-1 and TRBJ2-7; D tentatively reads TRBD1 or TRBD2 (5 bases each). Germline V gives CDR1 KGHDR, CDR2 SFDVKD. CDR3 length: 13 amino acids. V lost 6 bases and J 1 base, leaving 9 bases between the germline ends.

The chain carries TRBV9 and TRBJ1-1; D uncertain. Germline CDR1 is SGDLS and CDR2 is YYNGEE. This CDR3 is 16 amino acids long. Trimming took off 4 bases at V and 1 base at J, with 17 bases between the two ends. The CDR3: CASSPQLSAENTEAFF. DNA for the CDR3: TGTGCCAGCAGCCCCCAACTGTCGGCTGAGAACACTGAAGCTTTCTTT.

The J gene is TRBJ2-7, the V gene TRBV7-6, with 7 bases aligning to TRBD2. Germline V gene sequence: CDR1 SGHVS, CDR2 FNYEAQ. CDR3 length equals 16 residues. The V and J ends lost 1 base and 1 base, in that order; junction bases with no gene match: 7. CDR3 loop: CASSLDPTGGSYEQYF. As DNA, the CDR3 is TGTGCCAGCAGCTTAGACCCTACGGGGGGATCCTACGAGCAGTACTTC. The complete variable domain, with remaining parts taken from reference TRBV7-6 and TRBJ2-7, reads GAGVSQSPRYKVTKRGQDVALRCDPISGHVSLYWYRQALGQGPEFLTYFNYEAQQDKSGLPNDRFSAERPEGSISTLTIQRTEQRDSAMYRCASSLDPTGGSYEQYFGPGTRLTVT.

The gene calls are TRBV6-4 and TRBJ1-2, with 9 bases that match TRBD1. The CDR3 loop spans 15 amino acids. V was pared by 5 bases and J by 4 bases, with 8 bases of the junction left unmatched. Germline values: CDR1 MRHNA, CDR2 SNTAGT. The CDR3 is CASSPFETGGYGYTF. As DNA, the CDR3 is TGTGCCAGCAGTCCTTTTGAGACAGGGGGCTATGGCTACACCTTC.

Notes on this clone: A junction end diverges from the germline sequence, so it may reflect a read error. The chain carries TRBV13 and TRBJ2-2, with 8 bases aligning to TRBD1. The CDR3 loop spans 14 amino acids. Germline CDR1 reads PRHDT; CDR2 reads FYEKMQ (reference sequence). The CDR3 loop reads CASSNRGNAGELFF. The DNA of the CDR3 is TGTGCCAGCAGCAACAGGGGGAACGCCGGGGAGCTGTTTTTT.

CDR3 residues: CATGLAGAMGAQYF. For the CDR3, the DNA is TGTGCCACGGGACTAGCGGGGGCCATGGGGGCGCAGTATTTT. The chain links TRBV10-3 to TRBJ2-3; 14 bases line up with TRBD2. Germline CDR1 reads ENHRY; CDR2 reads SYGVKD. This CDR3 contains 14 residues. The junction had 10 bases not matched to a gene; V was cut back by 10 bases and J by 10 bases.

For this clone: The same CDR3 arises from other DNA sequences in this sample as well. This sequence joins TRBV20-1 and TRBJ2-1; D remains ambiguous. The CDR3 is made up of 11 amino acids. Germline V lookup: CDR1 DFQATT, CDR2 SNEGSKA (reference sequence). The V gene lost 3 bases and the J gene lost 4 bases, with 4 bases spanning the gap. CDR3: CSARVYNEQFF. The CDR3 DNA reads TGCAGTGCTAGGGTTTACAATGAGCAGTTCTTC.

The J gene is TRBJ1-1, the V gene TRBV21-1. TRBV21-1 is labeled a pseudogene. CDR3 length equals 13 residues. CDR3 protein: CASSKAYGTEAFF. The DNA for the CDR3 is TGTGCCAGCAGCAAAGCGTACGGAACTGAAGCTTTCTTT.

The rearrangement joins TRBV6-4 to TRBJ2-2; D is unclear. Germline values: CDR1 MRHNA, CDR2 SNTAGT. V was cut by 8 bases and J by 0 bases, with 10 bases left in between. This CDR3 has 14 residues. CDR3 DNA sequence: TGTGCCAGCGGCAGGATAGCGAACACCGGGGAGCTGTTTTTT. This sequence encodes CASGRIANTGELFF.

V is TRBV6-2 or TRBV6-3 and J is TRBJ2-7, with 9 nucleotides matching TRBD1. The CDR3 runs to 14 residues. Germline lookup yields CDR1 MNHEY and CDR2 SVGEGT. Unmatched junction bases numbered 4, after V lost 6 bases and J lost 1 base. The CDR3, as DNA: TGTGCCAGCAGCCACAGGGGGCCATCCTACGAGCAGTACTTC. Translation: CASSHRGPSYEQYF.